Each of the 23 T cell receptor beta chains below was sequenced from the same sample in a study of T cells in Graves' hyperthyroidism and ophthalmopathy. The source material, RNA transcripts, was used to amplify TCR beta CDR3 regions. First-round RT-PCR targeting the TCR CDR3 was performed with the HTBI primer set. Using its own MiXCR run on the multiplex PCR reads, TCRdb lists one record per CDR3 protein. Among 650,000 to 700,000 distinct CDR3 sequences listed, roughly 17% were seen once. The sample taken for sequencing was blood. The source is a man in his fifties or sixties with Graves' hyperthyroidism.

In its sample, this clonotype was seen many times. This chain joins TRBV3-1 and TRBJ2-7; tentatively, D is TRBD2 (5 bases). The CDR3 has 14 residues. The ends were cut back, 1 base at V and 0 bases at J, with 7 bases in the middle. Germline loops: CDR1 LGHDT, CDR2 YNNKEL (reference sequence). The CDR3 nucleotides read TGTGCCAGCAGCCAAGGCGGGTACTCCTACGAGCAGTACTTC. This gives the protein CASSQGGYSYEQYF.

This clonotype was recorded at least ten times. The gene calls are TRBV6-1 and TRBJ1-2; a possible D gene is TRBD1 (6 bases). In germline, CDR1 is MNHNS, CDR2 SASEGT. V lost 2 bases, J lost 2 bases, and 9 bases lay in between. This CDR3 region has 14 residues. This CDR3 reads CASSESQGNYGYTF. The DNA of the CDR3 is TGTGCCAGCAGTGAAAGTCAGGGGAACTATGGCTACACCTTC.

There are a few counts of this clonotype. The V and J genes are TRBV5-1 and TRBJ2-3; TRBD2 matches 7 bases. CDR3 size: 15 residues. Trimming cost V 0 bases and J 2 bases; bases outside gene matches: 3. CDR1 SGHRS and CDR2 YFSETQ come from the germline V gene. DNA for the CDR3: TGCGCCAGCAGCTTGGTACTAGCGCCCACAGATACGCAGTATTTT. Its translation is CASSLVLAPTDTQYF.

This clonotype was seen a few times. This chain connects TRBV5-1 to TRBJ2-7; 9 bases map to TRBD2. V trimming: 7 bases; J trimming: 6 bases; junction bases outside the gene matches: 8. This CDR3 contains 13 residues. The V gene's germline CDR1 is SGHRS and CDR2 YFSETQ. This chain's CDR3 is CASHSLAGSEQYF. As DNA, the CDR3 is TGCGCCAGCCATTCTCTAGCGGGATCCGAGCAGTACTTC.

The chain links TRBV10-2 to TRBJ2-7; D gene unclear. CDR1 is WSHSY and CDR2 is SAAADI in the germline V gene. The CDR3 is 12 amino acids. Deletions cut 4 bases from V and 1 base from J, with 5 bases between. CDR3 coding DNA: TGCGCCAGCAGTGTGACATCCTACGAGCAGTACTTC. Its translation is CASSVTSYEQYF.

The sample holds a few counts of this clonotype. This chain's CDR3 is CASSLFGVGADTQYF. The CDR3 DNA is TGTGCCAGCAGCTTATTTGGGGTTGGTGCAGATACGCAGTATTTT. The gene calls are TRBV7-2 and TRBJ2-3, with D hard to call. CDR1 and CDR2 (germline): SGHTA, FQGNSA. The CDR3 is 15 residues long. The V and J ends lost 2 bases and 4 bases respectively, with 13 bases between them. Full variable domain (remainder filled in from reference TRBV7-2 and TRBJ2-3): GAGVSQSPSNKVTEKGKDVELRCDPISGHTALYWYRQSLGQGLEFLIYFQGNSAPDKSGLPSDRFSAERTGGSVSTLTIQRTQQEDSAVYLCASSLFGVGADTQYFGPGTRLTVL.

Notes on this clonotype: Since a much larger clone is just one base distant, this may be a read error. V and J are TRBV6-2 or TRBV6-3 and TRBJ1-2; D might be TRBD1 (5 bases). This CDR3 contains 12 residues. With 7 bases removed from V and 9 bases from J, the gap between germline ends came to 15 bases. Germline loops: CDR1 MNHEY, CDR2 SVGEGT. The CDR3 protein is CASTSGRGSYTF. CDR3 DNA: TGTGCCAGCACCTCAGGGAGGGGCAGCTACACCTTC.

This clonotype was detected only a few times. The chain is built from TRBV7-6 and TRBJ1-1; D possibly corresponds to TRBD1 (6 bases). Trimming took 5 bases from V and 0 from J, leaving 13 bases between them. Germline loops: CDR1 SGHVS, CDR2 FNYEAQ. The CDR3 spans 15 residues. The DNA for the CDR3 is TGTGCCAGCAGCCCCGGACAGTACATGAACACTGAAGCTTTCTTT. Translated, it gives CASSPGQYMNTEAFF.

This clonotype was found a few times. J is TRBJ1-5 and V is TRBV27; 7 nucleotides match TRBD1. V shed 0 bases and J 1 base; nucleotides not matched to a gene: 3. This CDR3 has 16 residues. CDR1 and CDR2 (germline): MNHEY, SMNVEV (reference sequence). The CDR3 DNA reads TGTGCCAGCAGTTTATCGGCGGGACAGAGCAATCAGCCCCAGCATTTT. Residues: CASSLSAGQSNQPQHF.

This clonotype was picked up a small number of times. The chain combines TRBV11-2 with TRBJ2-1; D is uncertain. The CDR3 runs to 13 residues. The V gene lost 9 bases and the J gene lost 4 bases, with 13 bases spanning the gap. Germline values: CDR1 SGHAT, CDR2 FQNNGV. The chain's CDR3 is CASGPVNYNEQFF. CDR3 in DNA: TGTGCCAGTGGGCCAGTTAATTACAATGAGCAGTTCTTC.

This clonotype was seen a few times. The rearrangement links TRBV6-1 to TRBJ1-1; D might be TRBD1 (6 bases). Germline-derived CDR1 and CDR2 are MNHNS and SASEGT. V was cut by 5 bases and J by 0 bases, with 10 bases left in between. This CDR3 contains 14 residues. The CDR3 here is CASSNGQMNTEAFF. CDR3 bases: TGTGCCAGCAGTAACGGACAGATGAACACTGAAGCTTTCTTT.

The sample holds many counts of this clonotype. For the CDR3, the DNA is TGTGCCAGCTCACCACCGGGACTAGGAACCGAGCAGTACTTC. This gives the protein CASSPPGLGTEQYF. This sequence joins TRBV18 and TRBJ2-7; the match to TRBD2 covers 8 bases. CDR3 length: 14 residues. The germline V gene encodes CDR1 KGHSH and CDR2 LQKENI. Losses at the gene ends were 0 bases for V and 6 bases for J; bases not matched to a gene: 4.

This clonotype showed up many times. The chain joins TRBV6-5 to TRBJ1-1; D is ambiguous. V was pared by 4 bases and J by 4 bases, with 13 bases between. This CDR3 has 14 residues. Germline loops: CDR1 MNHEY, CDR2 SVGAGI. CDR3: CASSFSKRITEAFF. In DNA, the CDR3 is TGTGCCAGCAGTTTCTCGAAGCGGATCACTGAAGCTTTCTTT.

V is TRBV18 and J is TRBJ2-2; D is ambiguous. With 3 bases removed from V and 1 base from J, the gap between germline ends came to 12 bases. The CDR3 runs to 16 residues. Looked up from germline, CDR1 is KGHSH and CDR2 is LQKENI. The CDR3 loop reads CASSPLGEVNTGELFF. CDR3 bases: TGTGCCAGCTCACCCCTCGGTGAGGTGAACACCGGGGAGCTGTTTTTT.

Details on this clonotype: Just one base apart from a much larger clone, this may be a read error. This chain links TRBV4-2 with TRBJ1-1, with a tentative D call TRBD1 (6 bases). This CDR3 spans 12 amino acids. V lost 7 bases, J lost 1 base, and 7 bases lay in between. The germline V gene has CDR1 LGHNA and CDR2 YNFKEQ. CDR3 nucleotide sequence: TGTGCCAGCAAGACAGGGAACACTGAAGCTTTCTTT. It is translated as CASKTGNTEAFF.

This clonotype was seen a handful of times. CDR3 DNA: TGTGCCAGTAGTTATGAGGGGAGGGGGTATCAGCCCCAGCATTTT. Protein sequence: CASSYEGRGYQPQHF. The chain couples TRBV19 to TRBJ1-5; perhaps TRBD1 as D (6 bases). The germline V gene encodes CDR1 LNHDA and CDR2 SQIVND (reference sequence). The length of the CDR3 is 15 residues. Deletions cut 5 bases from V and 5 bases from J, with 16 bases between.

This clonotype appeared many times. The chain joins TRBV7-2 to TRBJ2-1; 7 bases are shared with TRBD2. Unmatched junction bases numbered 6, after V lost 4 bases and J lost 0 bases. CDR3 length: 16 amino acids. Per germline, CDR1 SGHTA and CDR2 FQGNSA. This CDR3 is CASSWESGVSYNEQFF. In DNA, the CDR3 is TGTGCCAGCAGCTGGGAGAGCGGGGTCTCCTACAATGAGCAGTTCTTC.

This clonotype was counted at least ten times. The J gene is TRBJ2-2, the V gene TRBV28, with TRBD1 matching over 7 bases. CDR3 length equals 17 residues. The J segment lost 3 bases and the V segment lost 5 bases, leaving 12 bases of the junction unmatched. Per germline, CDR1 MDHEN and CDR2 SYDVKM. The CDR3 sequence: CASSPNLGGGYTGELFF. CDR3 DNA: TGTGCCAGCAGTCCCAACCTAGGGGGCGGGTACACCGGGGAGCTGTTTTTT.

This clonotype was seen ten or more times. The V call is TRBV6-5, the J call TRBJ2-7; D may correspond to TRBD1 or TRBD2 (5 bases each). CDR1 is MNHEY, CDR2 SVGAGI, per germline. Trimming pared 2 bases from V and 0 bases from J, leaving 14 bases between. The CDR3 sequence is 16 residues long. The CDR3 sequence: CASSYMGRTISYEQYF. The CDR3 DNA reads TGTGCCAGCAGTTACATGGGACGGACAATCTCCTACGAGCAGTACTTC.

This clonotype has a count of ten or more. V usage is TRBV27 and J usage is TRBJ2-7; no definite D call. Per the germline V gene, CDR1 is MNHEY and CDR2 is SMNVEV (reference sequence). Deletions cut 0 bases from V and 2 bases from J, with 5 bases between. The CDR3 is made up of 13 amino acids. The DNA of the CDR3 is TGTGCCAGCAGTTTATCGGAGACCTACGAGCAGTACTTC. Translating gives CASSLSETYEQYF.

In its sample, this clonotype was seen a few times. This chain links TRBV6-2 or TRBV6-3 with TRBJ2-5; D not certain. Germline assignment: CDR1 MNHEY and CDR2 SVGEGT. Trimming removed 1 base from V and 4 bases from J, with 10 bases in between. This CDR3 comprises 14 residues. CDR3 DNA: TGTGCCAGCAGTTACTACTCCAGGTCAGAGACCCAGTACTTC. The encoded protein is CASSYYSRSETQYF.

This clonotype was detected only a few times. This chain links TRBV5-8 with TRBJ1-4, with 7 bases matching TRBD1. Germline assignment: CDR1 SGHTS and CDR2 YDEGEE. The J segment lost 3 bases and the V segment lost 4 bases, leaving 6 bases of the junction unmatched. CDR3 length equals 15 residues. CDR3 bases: TGTGCCAGCAGCGGACCGCAGGGGGCTAATGAAAAACTGTTTTTT. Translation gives CASSGPQGANEKLFF. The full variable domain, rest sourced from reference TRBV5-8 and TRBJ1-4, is EAGVTQSPTHLIKTRGQQATLRCSPISGHTSVYWYQQALGLGLQFLLWYDEGEERNRGNFPPRFSGRQFPNYSSELNVNALELEDSALYLCASSGPQGANEKLFFGSGTQLSVL.

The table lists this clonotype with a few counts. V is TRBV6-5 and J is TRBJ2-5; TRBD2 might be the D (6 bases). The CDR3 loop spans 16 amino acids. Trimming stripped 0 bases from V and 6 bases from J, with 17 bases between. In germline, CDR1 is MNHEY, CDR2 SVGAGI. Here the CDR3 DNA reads TGTGCCAGCAGTTACTCGGTCGGGAGACCTCAGAAGACCCAGTACTTC. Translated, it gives CASSYSVGRPQKTQYF.